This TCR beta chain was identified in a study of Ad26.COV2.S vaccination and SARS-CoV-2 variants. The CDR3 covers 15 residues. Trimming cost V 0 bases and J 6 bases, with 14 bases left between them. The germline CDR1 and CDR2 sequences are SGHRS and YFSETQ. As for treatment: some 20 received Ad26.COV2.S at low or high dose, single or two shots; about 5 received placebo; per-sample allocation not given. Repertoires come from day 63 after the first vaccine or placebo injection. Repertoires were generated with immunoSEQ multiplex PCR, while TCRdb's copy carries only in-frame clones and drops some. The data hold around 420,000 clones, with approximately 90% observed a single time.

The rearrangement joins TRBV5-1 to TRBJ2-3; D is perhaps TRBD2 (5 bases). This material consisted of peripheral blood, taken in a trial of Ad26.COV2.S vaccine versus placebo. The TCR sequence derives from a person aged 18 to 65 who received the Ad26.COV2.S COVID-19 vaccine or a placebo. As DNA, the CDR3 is TGCGCCAGCAGCTTGGATTCTCGTCGAGGGGATACGCAGTATTTT. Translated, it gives CASSLDSRRGDTQYF.